These T cell receptor beta chains were read from a single sample in a study of shared T cell receptors in the human thymus. Clones were sequenced by immunoSEQ multiplex PCR, and TCRdb holds only the in-frame ones, with some missing. The data contain hundreds of thousands of clones, around 87% of them singletons. The same specimen was also included in a second study, on human thymus T cells.

Sequencing was performed on thymocytes. These receptors came from a boy less than two years old with a congenital heart defect. The CDR3 runs from the conserved cysteine through the conserved F or W.

TRBV5-1	TRBJ1-2	CASNFGQGGYGYTF
TRBV5-1	TRBJ2-1	CASSLSGGGNEQFF
TRBV7-9	TRBJ2-7	CASSNASVDSTYEQYF
TRBV10-3	TRBJ2-1	CAISERQEQFF
TRBV15	TRBJ2-1	CATSSERGAYNEQFF
TRBV7-9	TRBJ2-1	CASSLGRVVAGNYNEQFF
TRBV30	TRBJ1-2	CAWRAEGAGPYGYTF
TRBV28	TRBJ1-5	CASSFRDQPQHF
TRBV25-1	TRBJ1-3	CASSEDTVSGNTIYF
TRBV19	TRBJ2-1	CASKRGQGYNEQFF
TRBV5-1	TRBJ1-1	CASSLVGFPGQGAMNTEAFF
TRBV27	TRBJ2-1	CASSSPRQGPDEQFF
TRBV7-6	TRBJ2-3	CASSLGREGRADTQYF
TRBV20-1	TRBJ2-7	CSARQLYEQYF
TRBV28	TRBJ2-7	CASSFRPRPPSYEQYF
TRBV4-3	TRBJ1-1	CASSKRVPRLSVEAFF
TRBV27	TRBJ1-2	CASSFGFTRGNYGYTF
TRBV5-1	TRBJ2-3	CASSHQLAGNSTTQYF
TRBV19	TRBJ2-7	CASSRWTSGLYEQYF
TRBV27	TRBJ1-1	CASSLSAGSRDTEAFF
TRBV14	TRBJ1-1	CASSRVGAGGSTEAFF
TRBV5-6	TRBJ2-2	CASSFGGHSTGELFF
TRBV2	TRBJ2-3	CASRLMPISGAPGWTDTQYF
TRBV15	TRBJ2-1	CATSSRDYNEQFF
TRBV27	TRBJ1-4	CASSLSQGRMEKLFF
TRBV7-9	TRBJ2-5	CASSLTSVERETQYF
TRBV11-2	TRBJ2-1	CASSLPDISYNEQFF
TRBV28	TRBJ2-7	CATREGSCYEQYF
TRBV14	TRBJ2-5	CASSQDLRPIRGGRRETQYF
TRBV7-6	TRBJ2-5	CASSLVGGETQYF
TRBV28	TRBJ2-7	CASRHPDRPYEQYF
TRBV19	TRBJ2-2	CASSMEASGYTGELFF
TRBV19	TRBJ1-5	CASSTGEWQPQHF
TRBV28	TRBJ2-3	CASSSGLTTDTQYF
TRBV7-9	TRBJ2-7	CASSLRSYEQYF
TRBV28	TRBJ2-7	CASGDTTYEQYF
TRBV20-1	TRBJ2-1	CSANFHEQFF
TRBV5-6	TRBJ2-7	CASSSEPQGAHEQYF
TRBV19	TRBJ1-1	CASSMGQLNTEAFF
TRBV28	TRBJ1-5	CASTLQGGGNQPQHF
TRBV2	TRBJ2-2	CASRGWDSPGGELFF
TRBV25-1	TRBJ2-7	CASSGPGQAYEQYF
TRBV28	TRBJ1-5	CASSTRQPQHF
TRBV4-3	TRBJ2-3	CASSQDWCPRAWSTDTQYF
TRBV2	TRBJ1-5	CASSVPGQGSNQPQHF
TRBV4-3	TRBJ2-7	CASSQVSGSYEQYF
TRBV5-6	TRBJ1-5	CASSYRDRVSHQPQHF
TRBV6-1	TRBJ1-1	CASSDGRVTEAFF
TRBV5-1	TRBJ1-2	CASSEDRDYGYTF
TRBV15	TRBJ1-4	CATSRDSGARKLFF